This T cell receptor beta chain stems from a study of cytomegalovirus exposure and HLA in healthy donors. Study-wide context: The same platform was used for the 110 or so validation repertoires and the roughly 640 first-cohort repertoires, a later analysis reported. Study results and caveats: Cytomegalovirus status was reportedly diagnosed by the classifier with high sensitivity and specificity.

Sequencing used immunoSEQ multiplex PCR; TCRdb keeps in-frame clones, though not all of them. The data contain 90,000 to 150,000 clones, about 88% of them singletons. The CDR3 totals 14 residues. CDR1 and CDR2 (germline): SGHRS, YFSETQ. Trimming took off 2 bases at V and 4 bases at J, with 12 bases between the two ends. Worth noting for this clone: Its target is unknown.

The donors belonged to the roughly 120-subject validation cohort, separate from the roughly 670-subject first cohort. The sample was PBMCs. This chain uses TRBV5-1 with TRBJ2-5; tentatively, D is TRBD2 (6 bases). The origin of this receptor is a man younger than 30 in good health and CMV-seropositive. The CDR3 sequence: CASSLSGERETQYF. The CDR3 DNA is TGCGCCAGCAGCTTATCGGGGGAGCGAGAGACCCAGTACTTC.